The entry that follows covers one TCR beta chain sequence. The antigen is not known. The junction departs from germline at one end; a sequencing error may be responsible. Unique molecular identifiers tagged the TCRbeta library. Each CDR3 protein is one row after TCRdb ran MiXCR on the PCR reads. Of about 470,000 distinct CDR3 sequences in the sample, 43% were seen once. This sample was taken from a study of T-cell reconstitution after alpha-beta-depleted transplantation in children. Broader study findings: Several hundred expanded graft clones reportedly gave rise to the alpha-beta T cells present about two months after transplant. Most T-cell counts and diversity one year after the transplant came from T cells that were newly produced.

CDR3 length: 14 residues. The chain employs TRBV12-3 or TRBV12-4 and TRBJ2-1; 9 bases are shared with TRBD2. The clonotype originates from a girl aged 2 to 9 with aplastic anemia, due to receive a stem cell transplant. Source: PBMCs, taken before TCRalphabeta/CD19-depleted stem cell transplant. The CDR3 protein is CASSLPGLAINEQF. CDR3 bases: TGTGCCAGCAGTTTACCCGGACTAGCGATCAATGAGCAGTTC.